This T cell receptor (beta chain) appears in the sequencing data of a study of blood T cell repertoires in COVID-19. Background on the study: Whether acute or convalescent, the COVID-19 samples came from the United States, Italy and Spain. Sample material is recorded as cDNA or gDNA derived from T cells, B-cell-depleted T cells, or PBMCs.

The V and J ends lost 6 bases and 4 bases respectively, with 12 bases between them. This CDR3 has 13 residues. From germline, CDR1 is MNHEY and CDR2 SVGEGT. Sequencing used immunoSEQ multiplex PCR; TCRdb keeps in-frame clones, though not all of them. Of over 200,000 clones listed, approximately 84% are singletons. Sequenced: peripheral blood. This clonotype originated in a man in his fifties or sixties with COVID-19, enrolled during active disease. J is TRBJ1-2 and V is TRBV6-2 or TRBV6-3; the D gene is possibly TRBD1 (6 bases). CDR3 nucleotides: TGTGCCAGCAGCGATACAGGGTTCTATGGCTACACCTTC. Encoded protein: CASSDTGFYGYTF.